This T cell receptor (beta chain) comes out of a study of radiation and T cells in renal cell carcinoma (TCRdb year 2020). Background for the entire study: TCR beta sequencing covered 53 samples in total, comprising some 25 tumors and roughly 27 peripheral blood samples. In the roughly 54 samples combined, 4 million to 5 million unique CDR3 nucleotide sequences were found, encoding some 2,500,000 unique CDR3 amino acid sequences. General study outcomes and caveats: Irradiated tumors contained more dominant CDR3 motifs, and these motifs occupied a larger share of the repertoire than in control tumors. Because the trial had a single-armed design, the trial could not examine how radiation dose or scheduling affected the TCR repertoire. Compared with controls, irradiated tumors had higher TCR clonality, as the top 100 clonotypes made up an average of about 50% of the repertoire, versus about 40% in nephrectomy-only tumors. Because only small tumor regions of 0.8 to 1 g were available, the study did not capture intratumoral heterogeneity.

With respect to this clone: The clone's antigen remains unknown. Base qualities are not at hand, and no much larger clone is one base apart.

TCR beta libraries were generated from genomic DNA with the immunoSEQ kit, following the manufacturer's recommendations. Library preparation used a first multiplex PCR with proprietary primers, then a second PCR adding unique barcodes, with bead cleanups after each round. A kit-provided positive control reaction and a negative control reaction were included in every sample batch. The final libraries were assessed on an Agilent 4200 TapeStation D1000 ScreenTape, pooled by volume, and quantified by qPCR. Sequencing was performed on an Illumina NextSeq500 with a MidOutput 150-cycle cartridge, and 156 Read1 and 15 Index1 cycles were run with kit custom primers. The pooled library was loaded at approximately 0.99 pM, and roughly 20% PhiX control was spiked in. Per the source publication's procedure: The vendor-processed data were analyzed in R, and a clonotype was defined as all T cells that share the same CDR3 nucleotide sequence. For clone abundance analyses, frequencies were normalized to the 10,000 most abundant clones per sample. Public T cell clones, which averaged fewer than five per sample, were excluded before analysis. ImmunoMap was used for dominant motif analysis with the PAM10 matrix, a gap penalty of 30, and a homology threshold of 0.3, and any motif reaching a cumulative frequency of at least 0.01 was considered dominant. TCRdb stores this immuneACCESS table with in-frame sequences only. Part of the clones is absent; in the studies checked, under half of the shortfall reflects unresolved V genes, and no reason is known for the rest. That table furnishes V, J and clone size, whereas the DNA furnished D and trimming. The sample profile shows about 8,900 clones; about 66% of them were found once. The ten largest clones take up about 14% of the sample.

According to the germline V gene, CDR1 reads SGHTA and CDR2 reads FQGNSA. The germline V end is reduced by 1 base and the J end by 0 bases; junction bases left unmatched: 7. The CDR3 has 18 amino acids, counting the end cysteine and phenylalanine. The DNA shown is the 54-base CDR3, in frame from base 1. In light of the paper, this sample's time point label describes: tumor resected at nephrectomy. The treatment or condition label, as the study defines it: treatment-naive control, cytoreductive nephrectomy. The control tumors were taken from treatment-naive renal cell carcinoma patients who had cytoreductive nephrectomy with no earlier radiation. Every patient had renal cell carcinoma of clear cell pathology. Control tumors used for TCR sequencing came from a few females and about ten males, resected 2011 to 2014, with median age approximately 50 years (range roughly 40 to 90). Tumors were dissociated mechanically, digested with collagenase/hyaluronidase at 37 degrees C, processed in gentleMACS C tubes, and stored in liquid nitrogen. The QIAamp DNA Blood Mini Kit (Qiagen) was used to prepare genomic DNA for TCR sequencing. The analyses included just those samples that passed every quality control check.

The receptor was derived from a man in his sixties with renal cell carcinoma. Here the chain combines TRBV7-2 and TRBJ1-5, with 9 junctional bases fitting TRBD1. Material: tumor tissue, obtained from a patient whose treatment was nephrectomy without radiotherapy. The CDR3 has the sequence CASSLGQGGGYSNQPQHF. In nucleotides, the sequence is TGTGCCAGCAGCTTAGGACAGGGGGGAGGTTATAGCAATCAGCCCCAGCATTTT.